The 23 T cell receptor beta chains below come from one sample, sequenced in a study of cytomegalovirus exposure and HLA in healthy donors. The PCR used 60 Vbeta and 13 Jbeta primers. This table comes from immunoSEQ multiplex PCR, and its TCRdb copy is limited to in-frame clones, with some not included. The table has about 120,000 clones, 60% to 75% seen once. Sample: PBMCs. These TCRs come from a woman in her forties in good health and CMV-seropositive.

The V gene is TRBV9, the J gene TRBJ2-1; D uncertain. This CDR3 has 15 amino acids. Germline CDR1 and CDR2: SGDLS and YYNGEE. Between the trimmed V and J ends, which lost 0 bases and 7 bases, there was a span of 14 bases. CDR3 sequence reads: CASSVAPDNENEQFF. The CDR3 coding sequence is TGTGCCAGCAGCGTAGCTCCCGACAATGAGAATGAGCAGTTCTTC.

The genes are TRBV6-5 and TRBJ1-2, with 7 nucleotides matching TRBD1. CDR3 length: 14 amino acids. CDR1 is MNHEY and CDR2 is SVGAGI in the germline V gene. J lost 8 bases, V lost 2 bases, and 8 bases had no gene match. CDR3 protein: CASSYRQGEAGYTF. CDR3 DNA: TGTGCCAGCAGTTACCGACAGGGAGAAGCCGGCTACACCTTC.

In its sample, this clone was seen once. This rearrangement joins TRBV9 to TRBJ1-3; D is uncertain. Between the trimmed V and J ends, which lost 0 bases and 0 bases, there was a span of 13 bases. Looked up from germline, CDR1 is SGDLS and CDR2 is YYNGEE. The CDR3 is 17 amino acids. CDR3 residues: CASSVDGSRHSGNTIYF. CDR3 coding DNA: TGTGCCAGCAGCGTAGATGGCAGTCGCCACTCTGGAAACACCATATATTTT.

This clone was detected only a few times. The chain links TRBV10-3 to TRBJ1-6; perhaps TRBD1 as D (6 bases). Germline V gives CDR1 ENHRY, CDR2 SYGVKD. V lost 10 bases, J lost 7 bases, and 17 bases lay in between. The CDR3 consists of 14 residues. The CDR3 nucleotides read TGTGCCACCGGGGGGCCGGGAATGAATTCACCCCTCCACTTT. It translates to CATGGPGMNSPLHF.

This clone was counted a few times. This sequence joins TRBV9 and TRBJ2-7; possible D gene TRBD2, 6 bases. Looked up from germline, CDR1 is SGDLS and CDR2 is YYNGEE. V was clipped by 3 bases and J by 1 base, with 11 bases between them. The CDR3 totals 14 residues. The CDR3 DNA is TGTGCCAGCAGCGCGGGGGACGGTTCCTACGAGCAGTACTTC. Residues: CASSAGDGSYEQYF.

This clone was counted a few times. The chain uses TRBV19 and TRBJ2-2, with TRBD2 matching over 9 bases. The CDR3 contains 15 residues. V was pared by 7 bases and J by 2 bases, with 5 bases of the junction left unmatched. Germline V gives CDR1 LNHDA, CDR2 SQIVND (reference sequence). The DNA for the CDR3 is TGTGCCAGTACCCCTAGCGGGGTAAACACCGGGGAGCTGTTTTTT. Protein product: CASTPSGVNTGELFF.

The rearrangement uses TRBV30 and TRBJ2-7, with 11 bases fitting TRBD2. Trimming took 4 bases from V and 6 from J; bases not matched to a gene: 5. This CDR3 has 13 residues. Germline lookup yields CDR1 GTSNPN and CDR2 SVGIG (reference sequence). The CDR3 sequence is CAWNIAGGAEQYF. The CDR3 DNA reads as TGTGCCTGGAATATAGCGGGGGGGGCCGAGCAGTACTTC.

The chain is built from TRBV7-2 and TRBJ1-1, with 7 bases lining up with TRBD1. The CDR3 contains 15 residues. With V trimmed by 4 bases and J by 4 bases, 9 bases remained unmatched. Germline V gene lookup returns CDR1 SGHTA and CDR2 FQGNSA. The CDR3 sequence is CASSYKLRGPTEAFF. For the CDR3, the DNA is TGTGCCAGCAGCTACAAACTAAGGGGGCCCACTGAAGCTTTCTTT.

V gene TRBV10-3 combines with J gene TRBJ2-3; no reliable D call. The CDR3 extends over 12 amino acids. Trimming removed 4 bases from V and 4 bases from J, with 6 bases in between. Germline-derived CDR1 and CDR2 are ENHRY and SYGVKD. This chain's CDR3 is CAISVTADTQYF. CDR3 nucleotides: TGTGCCATCAGTGTAACGGCAGATACGCAGTATTTT.

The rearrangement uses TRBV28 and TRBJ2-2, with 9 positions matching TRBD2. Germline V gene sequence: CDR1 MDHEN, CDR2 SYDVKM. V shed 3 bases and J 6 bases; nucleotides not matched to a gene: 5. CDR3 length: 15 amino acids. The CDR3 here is CASSLTSGDPGELFF. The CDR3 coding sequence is TGTGCCAGCAGTTTGACTAGCGGAGATCCCGGGGAGCTGTTTTTT.

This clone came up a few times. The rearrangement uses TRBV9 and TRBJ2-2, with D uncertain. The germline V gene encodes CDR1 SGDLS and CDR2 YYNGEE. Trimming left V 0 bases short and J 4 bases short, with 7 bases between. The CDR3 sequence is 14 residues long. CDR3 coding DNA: TGTGCCAGCAGCGTAGTCGAGATCACCGGGGAGCTGTTTTTT. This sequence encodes CASSVVEITGELFF.

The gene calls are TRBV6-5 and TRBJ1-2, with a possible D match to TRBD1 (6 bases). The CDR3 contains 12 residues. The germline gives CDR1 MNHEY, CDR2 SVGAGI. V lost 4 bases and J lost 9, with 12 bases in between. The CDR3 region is CASSSGQGSYTF. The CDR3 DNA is TGTGCCAGCAGTTCCGGCCAGGGGAGCTACACCTTC.

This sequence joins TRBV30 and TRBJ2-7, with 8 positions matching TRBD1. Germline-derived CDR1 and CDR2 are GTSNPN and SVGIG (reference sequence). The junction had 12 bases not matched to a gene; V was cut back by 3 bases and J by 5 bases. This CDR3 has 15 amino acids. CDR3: CAWSRTGTYGNEQYF. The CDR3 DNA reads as TGTGCCTGGAGCCGGACAGGGACTTATGGTAACGAGCAGTACTTC. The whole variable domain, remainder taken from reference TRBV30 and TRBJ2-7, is SQTIHQWPATLVQPVGSPLSLECTVEGTSNPNLYWYRQAAGRGLQLLFYSVGIGQISSEVPQNLSASRPQDRQFILSSKKLLLSDSGFYLCAWSRTGTYGNEQYFGPGTRLTVT.

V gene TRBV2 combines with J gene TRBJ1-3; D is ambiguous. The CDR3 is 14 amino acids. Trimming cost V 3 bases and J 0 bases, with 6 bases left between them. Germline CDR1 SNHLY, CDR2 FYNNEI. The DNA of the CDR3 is TGTGCCAGCAGTGAGGAGCTCTCTGGAAACACCATATATTTT. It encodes CASSEELSGNTIYF.

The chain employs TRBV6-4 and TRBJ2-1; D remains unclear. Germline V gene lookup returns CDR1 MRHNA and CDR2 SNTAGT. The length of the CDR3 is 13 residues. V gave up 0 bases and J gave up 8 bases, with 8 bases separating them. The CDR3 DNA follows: TGTGCCAGCAGTGACTCAAACGGTTATGAGCAGTTCTTC. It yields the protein CASSDSNGYEQFF.

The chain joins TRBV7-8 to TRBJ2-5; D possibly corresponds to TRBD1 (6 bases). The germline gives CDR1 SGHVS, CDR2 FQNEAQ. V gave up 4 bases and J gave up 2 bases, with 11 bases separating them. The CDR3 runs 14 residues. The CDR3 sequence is CASSWGHRQETQYF. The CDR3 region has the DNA TGTGCCAGCAGCTGGGGACACCGACAAGAGACCCAGTACTTC.

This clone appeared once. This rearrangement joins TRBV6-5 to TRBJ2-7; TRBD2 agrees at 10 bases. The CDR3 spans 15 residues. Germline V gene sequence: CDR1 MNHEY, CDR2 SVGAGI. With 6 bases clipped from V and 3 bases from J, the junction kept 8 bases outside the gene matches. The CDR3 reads CASSPEREGRYEQYF. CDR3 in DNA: TGTGCCAGCAGCCCCGAGCGGGAGGGCCGCTACGAGCAGTACTTC.

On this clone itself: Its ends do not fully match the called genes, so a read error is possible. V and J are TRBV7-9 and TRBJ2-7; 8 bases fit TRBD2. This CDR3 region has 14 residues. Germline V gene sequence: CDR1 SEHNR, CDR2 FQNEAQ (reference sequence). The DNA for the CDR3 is TGTTCCAGCAGCCCCGGGACTAGAACCTACGAGCAGTACTTC. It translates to CSSSPGTRTYEQYF.

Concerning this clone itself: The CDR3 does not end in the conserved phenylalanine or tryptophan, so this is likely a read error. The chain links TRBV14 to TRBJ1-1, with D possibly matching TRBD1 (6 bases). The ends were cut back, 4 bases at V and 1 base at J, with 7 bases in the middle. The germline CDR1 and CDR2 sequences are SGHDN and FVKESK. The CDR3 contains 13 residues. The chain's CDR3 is CASSRQENTEAFL. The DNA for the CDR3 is TGTGCCAGCAGCCGACAGGAGAACACTGAAGCTTTCCTT.

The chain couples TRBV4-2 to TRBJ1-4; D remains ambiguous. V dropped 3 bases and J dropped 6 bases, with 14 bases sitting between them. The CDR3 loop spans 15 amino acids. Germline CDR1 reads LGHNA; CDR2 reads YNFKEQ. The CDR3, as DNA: TGTGCCAGCAGCCACGATCCAACGAGGGATGAAAAACTGTTTTTT. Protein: CASSHDPTRDEKLFF.

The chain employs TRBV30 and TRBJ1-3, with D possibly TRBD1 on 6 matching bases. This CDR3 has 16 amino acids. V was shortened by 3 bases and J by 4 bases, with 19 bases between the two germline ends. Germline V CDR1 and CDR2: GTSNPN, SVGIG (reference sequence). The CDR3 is CAWSLPTGLRGNTIYF. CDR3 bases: TGTGCCTGGAGCCTCCCCACAGGGCTAAGAGGAAACACCATATATTTT.

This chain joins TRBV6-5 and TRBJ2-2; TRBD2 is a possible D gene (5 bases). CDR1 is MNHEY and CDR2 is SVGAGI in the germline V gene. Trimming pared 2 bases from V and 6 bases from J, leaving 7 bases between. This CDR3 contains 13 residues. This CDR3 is CASSYMEAGELFF. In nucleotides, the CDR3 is TGTGCCAGCAGTTACATGGAGGCCGGGGAGCTGTTTTTT.

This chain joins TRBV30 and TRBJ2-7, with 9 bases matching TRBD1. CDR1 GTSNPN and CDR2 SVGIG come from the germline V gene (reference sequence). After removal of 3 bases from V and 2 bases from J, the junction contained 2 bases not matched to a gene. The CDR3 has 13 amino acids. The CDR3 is CAWRTGGAYEQYF. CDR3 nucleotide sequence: TGTGCCTGGAGGACAGGGGGTGCCTACGAGCAGTACTTC.